This T cell receptor (beta chain) was captured in a study of PD-L1 blockade in urothelial cancer. Background on the study: Each patient had 0 to 3 earlier chemotherapy regimens. Findings and limits, study-wide: Enhanced expansion of tumor-associated blood clones at 3 weeks characterized durable-benefit patients. Better survival was forecast by a pretreatment blood TCR clonality below the median.

Concerning this clone itself: Its antigen is currently unknown.

Method: immunoSEQ multiplex PCR; TCRdb's copy keeps in-frame clones and lacks some. Here the sample spans about 52,000 clones, 84% being singletons. Germline CDR1 is LGHNA and CDR2 is YSLEER. V lost 0 bases to trimming and J lost 4 bases, with 5 bases between them. The CDR3 loop spans 13 amino acids. Urothelial carcinoma, locally advanced or metastatic, affected the patients. This clonotype was obtained from a man between 35 and 55 years old with urothelial cancer. The sequenced sample was PBMCs, obtained around atezolizumab (anti-PD-L1) treatment. V gene TRBV4-3 combines with J gene TRBJ2-3; D not certain. The CDR3 spells CASSQELPDTQYF. CDR3 bases: TGCGCCAGCAGCCAAGAACTGCCAGATACGCAGTATTTT.